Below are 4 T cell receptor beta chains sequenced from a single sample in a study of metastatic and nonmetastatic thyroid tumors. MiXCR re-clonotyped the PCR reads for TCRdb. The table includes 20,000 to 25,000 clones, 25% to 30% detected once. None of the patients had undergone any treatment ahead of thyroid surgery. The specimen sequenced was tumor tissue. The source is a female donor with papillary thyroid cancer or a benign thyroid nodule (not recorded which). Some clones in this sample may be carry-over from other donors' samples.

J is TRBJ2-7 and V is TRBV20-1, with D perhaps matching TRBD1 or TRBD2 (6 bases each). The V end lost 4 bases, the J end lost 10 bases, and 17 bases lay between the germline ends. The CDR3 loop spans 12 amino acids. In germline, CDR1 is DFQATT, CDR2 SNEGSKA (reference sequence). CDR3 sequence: CSAILGGGDQYF. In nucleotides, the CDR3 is TGCAGTGCTATCCTAGGGGGAGGCGATCAGTACTTC.

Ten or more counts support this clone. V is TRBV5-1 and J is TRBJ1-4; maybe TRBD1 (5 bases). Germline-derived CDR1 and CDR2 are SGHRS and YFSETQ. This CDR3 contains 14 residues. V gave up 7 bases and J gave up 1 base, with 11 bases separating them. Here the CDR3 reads CASRQGITNEKLFF. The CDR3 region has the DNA TGCGCCAGCCGTCAGGGAATAACTAATGAAAAACTGTTTTTT.

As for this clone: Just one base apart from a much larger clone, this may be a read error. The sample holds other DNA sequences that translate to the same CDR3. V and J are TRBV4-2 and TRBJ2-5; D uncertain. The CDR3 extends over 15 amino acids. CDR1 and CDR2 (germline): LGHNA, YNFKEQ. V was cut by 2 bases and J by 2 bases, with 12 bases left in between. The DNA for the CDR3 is TGTGCCAGCAGCCAAACAGCTGGTATACAAGAGACCCAGTACTTC. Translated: CASSQTAGIQETQYF.

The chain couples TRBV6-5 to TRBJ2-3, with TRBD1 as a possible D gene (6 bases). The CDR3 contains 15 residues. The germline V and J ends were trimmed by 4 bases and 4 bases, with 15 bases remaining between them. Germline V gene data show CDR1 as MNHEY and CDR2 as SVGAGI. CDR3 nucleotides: TGTGCCAGCAGTTGGGACACCTTAGTTGCAGATACGCAGTATTTT. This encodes CASSWDTLVADTQYF.